A single TCR beta chain is shown here with its context. What it recognizes is unknown. CDR3 size: 19 residues. CDR1 and CDR2 from the germline V gene are MRHNA and SNTAGT. The V segment lost 7 bases and the J segment 10 bases; nucleotides outside the gene matches: 25. The sample belongs to a study of beta chain features in type 1 diabetes. Whole-study results and caveats: All four CD4+ subsets of Type 1 diabetes patients contained TCRB CDR3s that were moderately but significantly shorter.

Expressed TCRB transcripts got sequenced, as all isolated RNA was reverse transcribed. Sequenced by immunoSEQ multiplex PCR; TCRdb stores in-frame clones only, minus some. The repertoire holds 500,000 to 650,000 clones, with 12% as singletons. The specimen sequenced was naive CD4+ T cells from blood. The chain employs TRBV6-4 and TRBJ1-6; 7 bases agree with TRBD1. This clonotype was sampled from a man aged 25 to 40 with type 1 diabetes. CDR3 bases: TGTGCCAGCAACAAAGACAGGGAGAGCCCGTTCTCAAGGAACTCACCCCTCCACTTT. Translating it yields CASNKDRESPFSRNSPLHF.